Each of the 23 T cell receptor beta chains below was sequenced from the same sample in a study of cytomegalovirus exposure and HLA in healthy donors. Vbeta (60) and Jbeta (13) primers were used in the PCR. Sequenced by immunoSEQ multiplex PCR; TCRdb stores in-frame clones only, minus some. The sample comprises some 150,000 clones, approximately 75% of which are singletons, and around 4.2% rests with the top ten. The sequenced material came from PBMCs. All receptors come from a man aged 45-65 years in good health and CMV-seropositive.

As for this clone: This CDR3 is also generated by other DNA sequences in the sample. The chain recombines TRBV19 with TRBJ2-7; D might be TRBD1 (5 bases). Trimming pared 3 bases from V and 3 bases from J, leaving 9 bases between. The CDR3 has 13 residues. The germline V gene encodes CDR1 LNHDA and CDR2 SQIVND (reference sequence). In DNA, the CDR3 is TGTGCCAGTAGTATCCAGGGTAGCTACGAGCAGTACTTC. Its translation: CASSIQGSYEQYF.

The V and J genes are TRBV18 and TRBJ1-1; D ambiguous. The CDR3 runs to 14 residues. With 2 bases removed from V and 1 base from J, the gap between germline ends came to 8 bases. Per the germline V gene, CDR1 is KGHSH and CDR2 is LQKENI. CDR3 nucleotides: TGTGCCAGCTCACCAAAGCGGGGGAACACTGAAGCTTTCTTT. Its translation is CASSPKRGNTEAFF.

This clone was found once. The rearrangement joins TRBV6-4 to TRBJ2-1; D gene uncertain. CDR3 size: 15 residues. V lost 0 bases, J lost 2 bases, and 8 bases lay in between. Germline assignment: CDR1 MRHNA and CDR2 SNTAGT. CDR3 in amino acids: CASSDSGDPYNEQFF. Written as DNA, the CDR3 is TGTGCCAGCAGTGACTCGGGCGACCCCTACAATGAGCAGTTCTTC.

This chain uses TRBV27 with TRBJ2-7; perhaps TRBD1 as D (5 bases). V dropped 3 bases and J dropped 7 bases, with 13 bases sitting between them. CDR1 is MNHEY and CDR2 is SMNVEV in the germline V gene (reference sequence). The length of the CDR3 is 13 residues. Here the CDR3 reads CASSLGPRGEQYF. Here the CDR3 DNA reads TGTGCCAGCAGTTTGGGGCCCCGTGGGGAGCAGTACTTC.

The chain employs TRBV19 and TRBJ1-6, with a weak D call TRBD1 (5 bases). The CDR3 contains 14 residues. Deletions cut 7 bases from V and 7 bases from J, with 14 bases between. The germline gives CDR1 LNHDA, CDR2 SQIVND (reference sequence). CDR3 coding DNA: TGTGCCAGTACCGACGGTAGGGGCAATTCACCCCTCCACTTT. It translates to CASTDGRGNSPLHF. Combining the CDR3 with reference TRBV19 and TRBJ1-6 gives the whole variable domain DGGITQSPKYLFRKEGQNVTLSCEQNLNHDAMYWYRQDPGQGLRLIYYSQIVNDFQKGDIAEGYSVSREKKESFPLTVTSAQKNPTAFYLCASTDGRGNSPLHFGNGTRLTVT.

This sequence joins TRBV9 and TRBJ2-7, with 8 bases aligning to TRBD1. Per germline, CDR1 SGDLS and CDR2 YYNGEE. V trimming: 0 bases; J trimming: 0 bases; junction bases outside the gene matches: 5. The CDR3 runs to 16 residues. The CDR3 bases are TGTGCCAGCAGCGTAGCCCAGGGGGCGGACTCCTACGAGCAGTACTTC. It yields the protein CASSVAQGADSYEQYF.

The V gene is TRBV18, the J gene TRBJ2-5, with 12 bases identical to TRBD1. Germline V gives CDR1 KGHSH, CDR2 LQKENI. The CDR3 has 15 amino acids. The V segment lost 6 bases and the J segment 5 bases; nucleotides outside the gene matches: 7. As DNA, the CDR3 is TGTGCCAGCTCCCCCGGGACAGGGGGCTGGGAGACCCAGTACTTC. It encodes CASSPGTGGWETQYF. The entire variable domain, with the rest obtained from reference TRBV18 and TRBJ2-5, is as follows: NAGVMQNPRHLVRRRGQEARLRCSPMKGHSHVYWYRQLPEEGLKFMVYLQKENIIDESGMPKERFSAEFPKEGPSILRIQQVVRGDSAAYFCASSPGTGGWETQYFGPGTRLLVL.

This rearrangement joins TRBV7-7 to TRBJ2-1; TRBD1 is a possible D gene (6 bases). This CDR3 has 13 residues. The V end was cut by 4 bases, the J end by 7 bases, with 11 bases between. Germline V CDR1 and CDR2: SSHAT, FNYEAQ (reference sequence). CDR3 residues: CASSSDRLNEQFF. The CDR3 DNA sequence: TGTGCCAGCAGCTCTGACAGGTTGAATGAGCAGTTCTTC.

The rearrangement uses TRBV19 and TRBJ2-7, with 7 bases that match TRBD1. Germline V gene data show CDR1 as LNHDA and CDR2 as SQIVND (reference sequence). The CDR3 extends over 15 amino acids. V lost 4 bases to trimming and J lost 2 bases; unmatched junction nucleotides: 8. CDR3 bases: TGTGCCAGTAGTAGCGGACAGGTTCCCGCCTACGAGCAGTACTTC. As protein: CASSSGQVPAYEQYF.

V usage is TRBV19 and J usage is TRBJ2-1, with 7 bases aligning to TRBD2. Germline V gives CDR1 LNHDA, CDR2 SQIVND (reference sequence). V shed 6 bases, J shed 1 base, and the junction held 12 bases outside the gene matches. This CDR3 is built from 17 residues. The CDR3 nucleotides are TGTGCCAGTAGAGAGGCCCATAGCGGGCCGTCCTACAATGAGCAGTTCTTC. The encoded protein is CASREAHSGPSYNEQFF.

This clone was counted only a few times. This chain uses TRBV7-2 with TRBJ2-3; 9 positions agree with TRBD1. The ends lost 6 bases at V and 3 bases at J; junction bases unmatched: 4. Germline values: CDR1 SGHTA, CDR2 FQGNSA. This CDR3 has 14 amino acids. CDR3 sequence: CASRTGGPTDTQYF. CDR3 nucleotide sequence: TGTGCCAGCAGAACAGGGGGCCCAACAGATACGCAGTATTTT. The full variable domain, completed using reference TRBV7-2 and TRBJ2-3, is GAGVSQSPSNKVTEKGKDVELRCDPISGHTALYWYRQSLGQGLEFLIYFQGNSAPDKSGLPSDRFSAERTGGSVSTLTIQRTQQEDSAVYLCASRTGGPTDTQYFGPGTRLTVL.

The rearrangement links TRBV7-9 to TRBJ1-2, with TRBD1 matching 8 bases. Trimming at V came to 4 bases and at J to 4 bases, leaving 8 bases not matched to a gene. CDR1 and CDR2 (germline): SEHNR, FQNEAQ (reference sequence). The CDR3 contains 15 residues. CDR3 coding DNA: TGTGCCAGCAGCTGGACAGGGCCCATCTTCTATGGCTACACCTTC. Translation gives CASSWTGPIFYGYTF.

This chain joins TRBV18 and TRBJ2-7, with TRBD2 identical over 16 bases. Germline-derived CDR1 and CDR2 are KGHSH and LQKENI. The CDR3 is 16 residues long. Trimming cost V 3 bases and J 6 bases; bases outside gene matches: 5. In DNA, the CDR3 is TGTGCCAGCTCACCCGGGACTAGCGGGAGGGCCCGCGAGCAGTACTTC. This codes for CASSPGTSGRAREQYF.

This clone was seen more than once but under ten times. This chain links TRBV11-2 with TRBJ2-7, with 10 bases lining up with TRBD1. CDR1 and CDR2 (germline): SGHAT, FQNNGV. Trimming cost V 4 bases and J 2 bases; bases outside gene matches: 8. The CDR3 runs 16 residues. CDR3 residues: CASSSAPGTGAYEQYF. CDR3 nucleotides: TGTGCCAGCAGCTCCGCCCCGGGGACAGGGGCCTACGAGCAGTACTTC.

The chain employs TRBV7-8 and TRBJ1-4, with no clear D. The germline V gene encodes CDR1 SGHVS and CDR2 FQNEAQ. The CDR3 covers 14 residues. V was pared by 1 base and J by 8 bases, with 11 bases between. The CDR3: CASSLGWSSEKLFF. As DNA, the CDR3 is TGTGCCAGCAGCTTAGGCTGGAGCTCGGAAAAACTGTTTTTT.

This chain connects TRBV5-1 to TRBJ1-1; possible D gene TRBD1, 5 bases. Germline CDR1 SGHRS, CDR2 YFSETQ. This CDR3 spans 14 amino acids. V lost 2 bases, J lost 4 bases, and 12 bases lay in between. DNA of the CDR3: TGCGCCAGCAGCTTCTGGGGGGGTAGCACTGAAGCTTTCTTT. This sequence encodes CASSFWGGSTEAFF.

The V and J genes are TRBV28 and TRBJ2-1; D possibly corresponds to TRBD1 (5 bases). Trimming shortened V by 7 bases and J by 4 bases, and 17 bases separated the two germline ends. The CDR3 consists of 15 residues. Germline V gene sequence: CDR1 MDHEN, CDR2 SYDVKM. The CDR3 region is CASIERGLLYNEQFF. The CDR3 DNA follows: TGTGCCAGCATCGAAAGGGGCCTACTATACAATGAGCAGTTCTTC.

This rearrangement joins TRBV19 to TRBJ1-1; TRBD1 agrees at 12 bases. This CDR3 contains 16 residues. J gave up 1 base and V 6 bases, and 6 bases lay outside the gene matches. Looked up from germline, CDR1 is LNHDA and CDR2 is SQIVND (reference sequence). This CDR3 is CASRPGDRGRNTEAFF. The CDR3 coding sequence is TGTGCCAGTAGGCCAGGGGACAGGGGGCGGAACACTGAAGCTTTCTTT. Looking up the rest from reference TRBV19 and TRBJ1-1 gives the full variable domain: DGGITQSPKYLFRKEGQNVTLSCEQNLNHDAMYWYRQDPGQGLRLIYYSQIVNDFQKGDIAEGYSVSREKKESFPLTVTSAQKNPTAFYLCASRPGDRGRNTEAFFGQGTRLTVV.

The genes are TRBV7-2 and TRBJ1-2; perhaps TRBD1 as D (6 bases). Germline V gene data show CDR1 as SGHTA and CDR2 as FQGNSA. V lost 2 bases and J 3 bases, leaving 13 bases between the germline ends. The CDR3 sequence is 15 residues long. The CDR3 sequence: CASSLLGAQDYGYTF. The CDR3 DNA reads TGTGCCAGCAGCTTATTGGGGGCTCAAGACTATGGCTACACCTTC.

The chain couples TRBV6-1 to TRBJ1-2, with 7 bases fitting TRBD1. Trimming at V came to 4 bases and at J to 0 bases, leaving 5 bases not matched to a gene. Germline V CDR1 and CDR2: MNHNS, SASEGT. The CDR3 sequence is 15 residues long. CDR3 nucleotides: TGTGCCAGCAGTGGCTCAGGGACAGCTAACTATGGCTACACCTTC. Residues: CASSGSGTANYGYTF.

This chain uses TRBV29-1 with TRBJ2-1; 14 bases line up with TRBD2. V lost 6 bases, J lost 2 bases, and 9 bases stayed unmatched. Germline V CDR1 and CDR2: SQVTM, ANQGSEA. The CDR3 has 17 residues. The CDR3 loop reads CSVSGTSGSSPYNEQFF. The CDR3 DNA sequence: TGCAGCGTCTCCGGGACTAGCGGGAGCTCCCCCTACAATGAGCAGTTCTTC.

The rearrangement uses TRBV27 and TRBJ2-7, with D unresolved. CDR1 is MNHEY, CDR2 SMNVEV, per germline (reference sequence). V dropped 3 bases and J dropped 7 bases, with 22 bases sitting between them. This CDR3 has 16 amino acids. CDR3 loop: CASSFPPNLLLQEQYF. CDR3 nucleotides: TGTGCCAGCAGTTTCCCCCCGAATCTCCTACTCCAAGAGCAGTACTTC.

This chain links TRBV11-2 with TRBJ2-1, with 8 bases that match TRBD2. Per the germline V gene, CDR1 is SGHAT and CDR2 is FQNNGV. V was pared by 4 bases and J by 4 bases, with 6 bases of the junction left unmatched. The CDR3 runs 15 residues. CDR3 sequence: CASSSVAGGYNEQFF. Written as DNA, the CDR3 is TGTGCCAGCAGCTCCGTTGCGGGGGGTTACAATGAGCAGTTCTTC.